This is a list of T cell receptor beta chains from one sample in a study of blood T cells in healthy people across ages. TCRdb reprocessed the 5' RACE reads with MiXCR, giving one entry per CDR3 protein. The table includes nearly 800,000 distinct CDR3 sequences, around three fifths detected once. The sample comprised blood. The source of these receptors is a man aged 40-49 years in good health. Both conserved end residues are part of each CDR3. The D gene is left open where the match is weak. Some rows have no size entry. The others give once, few or many, or a class for an expanded clone.

>NA|TRBV3-1|12|TRBJ1-6|few
TGTGCCAGCAGCCTGAACAGCCCTCCCCTCCACTTT
CASSLNSPPLHF
>TRBD2|TRBV20-1|14|TRBJ2-1|NA
TGCAGTGCCACCGGGACTAGCGGAGGAAATGAGCAGTTCTTC
CSATGTSGGNEQFF
>TRBD1|TRBV9|16|TRBJ2-5|few
TGTGCCAGCAGCGTAGTTGGACAGGGTGGTATGGAGACCCAGTACTTC
CASSVVGQGGMETQYF
>TRBD2|TRBV20-1|17|TRBJ2-1|few
TGCAGTGCCACTCGTGCAAGCGGGGCCCGCTCCTACAATGAGCAGTTCTTC
CSATRASGARSYNEQFF
>NA|TRBV20-1|14|TRBJ2-1|few
TGCAGCGCCCCTCGTGGAGCGGCTTACAATGAGCAGTTCTTC
CSAPRGAAYNEQFF
>NA|TRBV6-4|15|TRBJ2-5|few
TGTGCCAGCAGTAAATCCCGGGGCAGGGTGGAGACCCAGTACTTC
CASSKSRGRVETQYF
>TRBD1|TRBV6-2/TRBV6-3|17|TRBJ2-3|NA
TGTGCCAGCAGTTACTCCGGGACAGGGGTTGGAACAGATACGCAGTATTTT
CASSYSGTGVGTDTQYF
>TRBD1|TRBV28|16|TRBJ1-6|NA
TGTGCCAGCAGTTTTCCTCAGGGGGCTAATGATTCACCCCTCCACTTT
CASSFPQGANDSPLHF
>TRBD1|TRBV5-4|15|TRBJ2-3|NA
TGTGCCAGCAGCTTGCGGACAGGCCAGAGAGATACGCAGTATTTT
CASSLRTGQRDTQYF
>NA|TRBV5-1|15|TRBJ2-5|NA
TGCGCCAGCAGCCCTCCGCTGGATGGGGGAGAGACCCAGTACTTC
CASSPPLDGGETQYF
>NA|TRBV6-4|13|TRBJ1-1|NA
TGTGCCAGCAGAGAGTCGGGAGGAGCTGAAGCTTTCTTT
CASRESGGAEAFF
>NA|TRBV5-4|12|TRBJ2-3|few
TGTGCCAGCAGCTTGGATGGGACCCTCCAGTATTTT
CASSLDGTLQYF
>NA|TRBV29-1|11|TRBJ2-7|NA
TGCAGCGTTAAAATGGGATCCGAGCAGTACTTC
CSVKMGSEQYF
>NA|TRBV7-8|16|TRBJ1-5|NA
TGTGCCAGCAGCTTAGACCCGGGGCGCGGGAATCAGCCCCAGCATTTT
CASSLDPGRGNQPQHF
>NA|TRBV9|15|TRBJ2-6|once
TGTGCCAGCAGCGGCGTACTTGCTGGGGCCAACGTCCTGACTTTC
CASSGVLAGANVLTF
>NA|TRBV14|13|TRBJ1-1|NA
TGTGCCAGCAGCTATCTTCAGGGGACTGAAGCTTTCTTT
CASSYLQGTEAFF
>TRBD2|TRBV20-1|15|TRBJ2-3|NA
TGCAGTGCTAGACCAGCGGGGGGGAGCACAGATACGCAGTATTTT
CSARPAGGSTDTQYF
>NA|TRBV29-1|13|TRBJ2-7|NA
TGCAGCGTGGAGGTCAGGCCCACGGGGGAGCAGTACTTC
CSVEVRPTGEQYF
>NA|TRBV15|19|TRBJ2-3|NA
TGTGCCACCAGCAGTAGGGACGGGGTACCTTCCTTTAGCACAGATACGCAGTATTTT
CATSSRDGVPSFSTDTQYF
>TRBD2|TRBV6-1|15|TRBJ2-5|NA
TGTGCCAGCAGTTCGGCTAGCGGGGGTAAAGAGACCCAGTACTTC
CASSSASGGKETQYF
>NA|TRBV5-4|13|TRBJ2-1|NA
TGTGCCAGCAGCTTGGACGACTACAATGAGCAGTTCTTC
CASSLDDYNEQFF
>NA|TRBV9|14|TRBJ2-3|NA
TGTGCCAGCAGCGTTGAATGGCGCACAGATACGCAGTATTTT
CASSVEWRTDTQYF
>TRBD1|TRBV12-3/TRBV12-4|18|TRBJ1-2|NA
TGTGCCAGCAGTTTAGTAGTTAGGAGGACAGGGGCCTCTCATGGCTACACCTTC
CASSLVVRRTGASHGYTF
>NA|TRBV6-2/TRBV6-3|13|TRBJ2-7|NA
TGTGCCAGCATAACCGGAACTACCTACGAGCAGTACTTC
CASITGTTYEQYF
>NA|TRBV25-1|15|TRBJ2-7|once
TGTGCCAGCAGTGAATCGCTCCCTACCGCCTACGAGCAGTACTTC
CASSESLPTAYEQYF
>NA|TRBV20-1|13|TRBJ2-7|NA
TGCAGTGCTTTATCCTTGGGCTCCTACGAGCAGTACTTC
CSALSLGSYEQYF
>NA|TRBV6-5|15|TRBJ2-7|NA
TGTGCCAGCTCCCGGGGTTTCCGGCAACCTAACGAGCAGTACTTC
CASSRGFRQPNEQYF
>TRBD2|TRBV11-1|17|TRBJ2-7|NA
TGTGCCAGCAGCTCCCTTAGGACTGGCGGGAGGTTATACGAGCAGTACTTC
CASSSLRTGGRLYEQYF
>NA|TRBV12-3/TRBV12-4|14|TRBJ2-4|NA
TGTGCCAGCAGTTTCGGATCAGCCAAAAACATTCAGTACTTC
CASSFGSAKNIQYF
>NA|TRBV11-3|12|TRBJ2-7|many
TGTGCCAGCAGTTCGGGGGTCTACGAGCAGTACTTC
CASSSGVYEQYF
>TRBD2|TRBV20-1|16|TRBJ2-7|NA
TGCAGTGCTAGAGTGGGGTCTAGCGGGTTCCTCTACGAGCAGTACTTC
CSARVGSSGFLYEQYF
>TRBD2|TRBV4-3|16|TRBJ2-7|NA
TGCGCCAGCAGCCAAGGAGGGACTAGCGGGAGGGATGAGCAGTACTTC
CASSQGGTSGRDEQYF
>TRBD2|TRBV18|17|TRBJ2-5|NA
TGTGCCAGCTCACCGACTAGCGGGGGGGCATATGGAGAGACCCAGTACTTC
CASSPTSGGAYGETQYF
>NA|TRBV5-1|12|TRBJ2-1|NA
TGCGCCAGCAGCTTGGAAGGGGAGACCCAGTTCTTC
CASSLEGETQFF
>NA|TRBV4-3|16|TRBJ2-7|NA
TGCGCCAGCAGCCAAGATGCGGGGGCCAGCTCCTACGAGCAGTACTTC
CASSQDAGASSYEQYF
>NA|TRBV4-1|15|TRBJ2-4|few
TGCGCCAGCAGCCATGAAGGACAGGCCAAAAACATTCAGTACTTC
CASSHEGQAKNIQYF
>TRBD1|TRBV5-1|14|TRBJ2-1|NA
TGCGCCAGCAGCTACAGGGGGCAAAACAATGAGCGGTTCTTC
CASSYRGQNNERFF
>TRBD1|TRBV12-3/TRBV12-4|14|TRBJ2-7|NA
TGTGCCAGCGGGGTGTCAGGGGGTCCCTACGAGCAGTACTTC
CASGVSGGPYEQYF
>NA|TRBV12-3/TRBV12-4|14|TRBJ1-4|NA
TGTGCCAGCAGTTTAATACCCGATGGTGAAAAACTGTTTTTT
CASSLIPDGEKLFF
>NA|TRBV28|19|TRBJ2-3|NA
TGTGCCAGCAGTTTACCCCTTGTAAATGGCGGGGTTGGCACAGATACGCAGTATTTT
CASSLPLVNGGVGTDTQYF
>TRBD2|TRBV20-1|14|TRBJ2-3|NA
TGCAGTGCTAGCGGGAGGGATTTCACAGATACGCAGTATTTT
CSASGRDFTDTQYF